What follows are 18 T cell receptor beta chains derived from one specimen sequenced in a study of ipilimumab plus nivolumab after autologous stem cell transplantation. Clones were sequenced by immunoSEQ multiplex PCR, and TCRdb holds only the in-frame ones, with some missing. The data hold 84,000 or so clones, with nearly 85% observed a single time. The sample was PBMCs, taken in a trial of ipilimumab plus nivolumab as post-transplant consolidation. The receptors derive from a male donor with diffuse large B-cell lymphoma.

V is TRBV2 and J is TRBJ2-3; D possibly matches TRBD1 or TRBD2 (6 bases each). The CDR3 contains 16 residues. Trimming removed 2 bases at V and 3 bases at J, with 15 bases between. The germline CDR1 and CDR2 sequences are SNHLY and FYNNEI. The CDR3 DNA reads TGTGCCAGCAGTGAACCCGGGGGCGCGGAAACAGATACGCAGTATTTT. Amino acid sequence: CASSEPGGAETDTQYF.

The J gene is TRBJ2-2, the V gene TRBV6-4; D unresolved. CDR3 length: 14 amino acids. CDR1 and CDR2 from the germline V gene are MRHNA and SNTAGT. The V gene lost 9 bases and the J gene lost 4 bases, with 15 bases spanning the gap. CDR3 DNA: TGTGCCAGGGACGAGTACGGCGGCACCGGGGAGCTGTTTTTT. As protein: CARDEYGGTGELFF.

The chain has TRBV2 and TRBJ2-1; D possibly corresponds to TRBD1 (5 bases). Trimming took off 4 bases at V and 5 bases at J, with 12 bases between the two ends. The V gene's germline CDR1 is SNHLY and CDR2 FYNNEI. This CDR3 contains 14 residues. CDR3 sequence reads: CASSGSQGHNEQFF. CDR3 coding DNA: TGTGCCAGCAGTGGATCTCAGGGCCACAATGAGCAGTTCTTC.

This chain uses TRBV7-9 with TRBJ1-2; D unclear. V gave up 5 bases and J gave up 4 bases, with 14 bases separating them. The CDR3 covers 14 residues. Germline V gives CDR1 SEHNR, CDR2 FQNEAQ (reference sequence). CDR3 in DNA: TGTGCCAGCAGCCCAAGGGCGATTTCCTATGGCTACACCTTC. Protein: CASSPRAISYGYTF.

The CDR3 loop is CASSPAGTYNEQFF. In nucleotides, the CDR3 is TGTGCCAGCAGCCCTGCGGGGACTTACAATGAGCAGTTCTTC. The chain combines TRBV25-1 with TRBJ2-1; D may be TRBD2 (6 bases). Trimming took 6 bases from V and 4 from J, leaving 13 bases between them. CDR1 MGHDK and CDR2 SYGVNS come from the germline V gene. CDR3 length: 14 amino acids.

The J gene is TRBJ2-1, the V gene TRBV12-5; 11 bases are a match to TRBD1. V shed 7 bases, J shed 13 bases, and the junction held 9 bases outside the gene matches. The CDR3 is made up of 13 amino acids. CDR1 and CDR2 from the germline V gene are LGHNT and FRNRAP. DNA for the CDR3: TGTGCTAGTGCCGCTAGCGGGACAGGGGGACAGTTCTTC. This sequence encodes CASAASGTGGQFF.

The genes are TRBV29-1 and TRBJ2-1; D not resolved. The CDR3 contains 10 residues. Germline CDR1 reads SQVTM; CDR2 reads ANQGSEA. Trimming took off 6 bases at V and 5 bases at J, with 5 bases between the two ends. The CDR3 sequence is CSVQNNEQFF. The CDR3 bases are TGCAGCGTCCAAAACAATGAGCAGTTCTTC.

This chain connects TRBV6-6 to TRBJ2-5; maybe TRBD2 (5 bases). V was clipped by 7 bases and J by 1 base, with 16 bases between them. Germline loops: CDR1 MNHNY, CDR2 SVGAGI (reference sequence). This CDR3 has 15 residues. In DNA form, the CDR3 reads TGTGCCAGCATAAGGCTAGCCAACCCCCAAGAGACCCAGTACTTC. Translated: CASIRLANPQETQYF.

The CDR3 spells CASNRDRDQPQHF. CDR3 bases: TGTGCCAGTAACCGGGACAGGGATCAGCCCCAGCATTTT. The V gene is TRBV19, the J gene TRBJ1-5; 9 bases map to TRBD1. Germline V CDR1 and CDR2: LNHDA, SQIVND (reference sequence). CDR3 length: 13 residues. With V trimmed by 7 bases and J by 5 bases, 3 bases remained unmatched.

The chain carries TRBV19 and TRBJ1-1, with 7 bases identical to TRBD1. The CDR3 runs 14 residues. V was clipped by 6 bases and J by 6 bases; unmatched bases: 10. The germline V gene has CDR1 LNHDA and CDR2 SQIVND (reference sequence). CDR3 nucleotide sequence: TGTGCCAGTAGCGACCGGAAACAGGGGTCTGAAGCTTTCTTT. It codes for CASSDRKQGSEAFF.

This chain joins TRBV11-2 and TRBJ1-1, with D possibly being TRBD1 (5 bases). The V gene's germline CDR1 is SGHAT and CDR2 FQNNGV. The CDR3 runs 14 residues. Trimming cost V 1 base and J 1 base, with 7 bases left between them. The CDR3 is CASSLGGPNTEAFF. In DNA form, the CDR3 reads TGTGCCAGCAGCTTAGGGGGCCCGAACACTGAAGCTTTCTTT.

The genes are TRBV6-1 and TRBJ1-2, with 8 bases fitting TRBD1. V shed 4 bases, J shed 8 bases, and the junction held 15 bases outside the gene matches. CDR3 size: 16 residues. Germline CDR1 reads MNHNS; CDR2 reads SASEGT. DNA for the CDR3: TGTGCCAGCAGTGGACAGGGGCAAGGGGGCGGGGAGGGCTACACCTTC. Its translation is CASSGQGQGGGEGYTF.

The CDR3 loop is CASSEPGQVNEQFF. The DNA of the CDR3 is TGCGCCAGCAGTGAGCCGGGACAGGTGAATGAGCAGTTCTTC. V usage is TRBV10-1 and J usage is TRBJ2-1; TRBD1 aligns across 8 bases. CDR1 and CDR2 from the germline V gene are WNHNN and SYGVQD (reference sequence). The J segment lost 7 bases and the V segment lost 2 bases, leaving 4 bases of the junction unmatched. The CDR3 is 14 amino acids.

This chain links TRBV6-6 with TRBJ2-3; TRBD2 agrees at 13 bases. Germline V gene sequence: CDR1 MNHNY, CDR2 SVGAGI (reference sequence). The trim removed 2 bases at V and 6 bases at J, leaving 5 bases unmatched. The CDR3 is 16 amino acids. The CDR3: CASSYQTSGGLDTQYF. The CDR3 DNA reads TGTGCCAGCAGTTACCAGACTAGCGGGGGGCTGGATACGCAGTATTTT.

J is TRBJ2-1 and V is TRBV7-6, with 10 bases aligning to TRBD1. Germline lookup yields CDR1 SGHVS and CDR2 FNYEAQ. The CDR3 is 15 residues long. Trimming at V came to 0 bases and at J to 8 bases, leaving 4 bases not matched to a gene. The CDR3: CASSLAGTGVHEQFF. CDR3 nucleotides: TGTGCCAGCAGCTTAGCGGGGACAGGGGTTCATGAGCAGTTCTTC.

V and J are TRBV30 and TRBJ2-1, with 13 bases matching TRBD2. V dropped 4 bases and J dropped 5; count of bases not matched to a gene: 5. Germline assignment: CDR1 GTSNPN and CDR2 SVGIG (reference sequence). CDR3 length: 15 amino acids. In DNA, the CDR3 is TGTGCCTGGACTACCGGACTAGCGGGGGACAATGAGCAGTTCTTC. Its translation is CAWTTGLAGDNEQFF.

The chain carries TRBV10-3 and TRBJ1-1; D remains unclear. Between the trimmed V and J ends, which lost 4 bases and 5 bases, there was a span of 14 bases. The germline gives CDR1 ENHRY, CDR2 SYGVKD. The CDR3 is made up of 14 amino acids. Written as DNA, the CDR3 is TGTGCCATCAGTGTGTCGGGGTACGGGACTGAAGCTTTCTTT. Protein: CAISVSGYGTEAFF.

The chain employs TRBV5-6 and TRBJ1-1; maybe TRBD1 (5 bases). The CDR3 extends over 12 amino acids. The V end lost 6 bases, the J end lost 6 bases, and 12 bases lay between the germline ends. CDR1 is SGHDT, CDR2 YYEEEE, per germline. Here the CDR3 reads CASTSWGAEAFF. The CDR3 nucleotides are TGTGCCAGCACCTCCTGGGGGGCTGAAGCTTTCTTT.